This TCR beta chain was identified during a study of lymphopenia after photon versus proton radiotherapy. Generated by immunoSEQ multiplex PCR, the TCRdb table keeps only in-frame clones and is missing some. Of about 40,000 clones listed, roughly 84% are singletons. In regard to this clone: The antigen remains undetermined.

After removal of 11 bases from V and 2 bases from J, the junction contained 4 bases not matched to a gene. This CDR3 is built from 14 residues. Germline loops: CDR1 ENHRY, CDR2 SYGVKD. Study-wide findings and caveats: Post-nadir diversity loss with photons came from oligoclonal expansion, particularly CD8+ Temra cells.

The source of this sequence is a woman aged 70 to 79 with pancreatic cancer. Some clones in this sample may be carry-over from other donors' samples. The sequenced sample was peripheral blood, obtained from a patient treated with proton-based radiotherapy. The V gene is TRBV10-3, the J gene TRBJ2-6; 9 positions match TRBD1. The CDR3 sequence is CAATGGAGANVLTF. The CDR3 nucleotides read TGTGCCGCCACAGGGGGCGCTGGGGCCAACGTCCTGACTTTC.